These 25 T cell receptor beta chains were all obtained from the same sample, sequenced in a study of cytomegalovirus exposure and HLA in healthy donors. The PCR ran on 60 Vbeta and 13 Jbeta primers. Measured with immunoSEQ multiplex PCR; TCRdb has only the in-frame clones, and not every one. The table includes about 80,000 clones, approximately 67% detected once. Input material: PBMCs. The receptors originated from a male donor in good health and CMV-seropositive.

The genes are TRBV30 and TRBJ2-2; 7 bases line up with TRBD1. Per the germline V gene, CDR1 is GTSNPN and CDR2 is SVGIG (reference sequence). The CDR3 has 15 amino acids. The trim removed 1 base at V and 0 bases at J, leaving 2 bases unmatched. The CDR3 DNA reads TGTGCCTGGAGTGCGGACAGGACGAACACCGGGGAGCTGTTTTTT. Its translation is CAWSADRTNTGELFF.

J is TRBJ2-3 and V is TRBV5-1; D possibly corresponds to TRBD2 (6 bases). Germline CDR1 reads SGHRS; CDR2 reads YFSETQ. CDR3 length equals 15 residues. The V gene lost 1 base and the J gene lost 4 bases, with 13 bases spanning the gap. DNA of the CDR3: TGCGCCAGCAGCTTGTCCGGGAGTGGGTCAGATACGCAGTATTTT. Protein sequence: CASSLSGSGSDTQYF.

The sample holds a few counts of this clone. The V and J genes are TRBV7-9 and TRBJ1-2, with D possibly TRBD1 on 6 matching bases. V was pared by 0 bases and J by 2 bases, with 13 bases between. The CDR3 runs to 16 residues. CDR1 is SEHNR, CDR2 FQNEAQ, per germline (reference sequence). CDR3 sequence (DNA): TGTGCCAGCAGCTTAGCTAAACAGGGTTTGAACTATGGCTACACCTTC. This translates into CASSLAKQGLNYGYTF.

V is TRBV20-1 and J is TRBJ2-5; D remains ambiguous. The germline V and J ends were trimmed by 1 base and 4 bases, with 4 bases remaining between them. Germline V gives CDR1 DFQATT, CDR2 SNEGSKA (reference sequence). The CDR3 runs to 11 residues. CDR3: CSARAGETQYF. Here the CDR3 DNA reads TGCAGTGCTAGAGCAGGAGAGACCCAGTACTTC.

This chain joins TRBV19 and TRBJ2-5, with 7 bases identical to TRBD1. With V trimmed by 4 bases and J by 2 bases, 1 base remained unmatched. The CDR3 is made up of 13 amino acids. CDR1 LNHDA and CDR2 SQIVND come from the germline V gene (reference sequence). CDR3 sequence (DNA): TGTGCCAGTAGTACGGGACAGCAAGAGACCCAGTACTTC. Translation gives CASSTGQQETQYF.

The chain is built from TRBV4-3 and TRBJ2-3, with 12 bases aligning to TRBD2. V trimming: 2 bases; J trimming: 14 bases; junction bases outside the gene matches: 20. The CDR3 consists of 18 residues. Germline assignment: CDR1 LGHNA and CDR2 YSLEER. The CDR3 nucleotides are TGCGCCAGCAGCCAATCTCGCCGAGGACTAGCGGGACTTGTACAGCGGTATTTT. The encoded protein is CASSQSRRGLAGLVQRYF.

This clone showed up just a few times. The gene calls are TRBV10-1 and TRBJ2-7; weak D call: TRBD2 (6 bases). Germline lookup yields CDR1 WNHNN and CDR2 SYGVQD (reference sequence). The V gene lost 2 bases and the J gene lost 4 bases, with 12 bases spanning the gap. There are 14 residues in the CDR3. This CDR3 is CASSEPQGRYEQYF. In nucleotides, the CDR3 is TGCGCCAGCAGTGAGCCACAAGGGAGGTACGAGCAGTACTTC.

The chain employs TRBV6-5 and TRBJ2-5, with 8 bases lining up with TRBD1. The DNA end is more similar to TRBJ2-7, so the J call may be wrong. CDR1 is MNHEY and CDR2 is SVGAGI in the germline V gene. The CDR3 runs to 13 residues. DNA for the CDR3: TGTGCCAGTACCGGGACAGGCGCCTACGAGCAGTACTTC. Translation gives CASTGTGAYEQYF.

The rearrangement links TRBV30 to TRBJ2-7; D not resolved. The CDR3 sequence is 12 residues long. The V and J ends lost 2 bases and 3 bases respectively, with 8 bases between them. The V gene's germline CDR1 is GTSNPN and CDR2 SVGIG (reference sequence). CDR3 sequence: CAWSRAGYEQYF. CDR3 coding DNA: TGTGCCTGGAGTAGAGCCGGCTACGAGCAGTACTTC.

The chain couples TRBV5-1 to TRBJ2-5, with 10 bases fitting TRBD1. With 4 bases clipped from V and 2 bases from J, the junction kept 5 bases outside the gene matches. From germline, CDR1 is SGHRS and CDR2 YFSETQ. The length of the CDR3 is 15 residues. CDR3 sequence reads: CASSPGTGVQETQYF. For the CDR3, the DNA is TGCGCCAGCAGCCCCGGGACAGGGGTTCAAGAGACCCAGTACTTC.

This clone was counted only a few times. The chain combines TRBV19 with TRBJ1-4, with D perhaps TRBD1 (5 bases). Germline CDR1 LNHDA, CDR2 SQIVND (reference sequence). CDR3 length: 13 amino acids. Trimming cost V 7 bases and J 8 bases, with 14 bases left between them. In nucleotides, the CDR3 is TGTGCCAGTACCCGGGGGGGGAACGAAAAACTGTTTTTT. Translation: CASTRGGNEKLFF.

J is TRBJ2-5 and V is TRBV2; 12 bases line up with TRBD2. The CDR3 has 14 residues. After removal of 6 bases from V and 2 bases from J, the junction contained 1 base not matched to a gene. Germline CDR1 is SNHLY and CDR2 is FYNNEI. CDR3 residues: CASRTSGGQETQYF. The CDR3 coding sequence is TGTGCCAGCAGGACTAGCGGGGGTCAAGAGACCCAGTACTTC.

V is TRBV28 and J is TRBJ2-3; tentative D call: TRBD2 (7 bases). Germline V CDR1 and CDR2: MDHEN, SYDVKM. Between the trimmed V and J ends, which lost 4 bases and 0 bases, there was a span of 14 bases. The CDR3 totals 16 residues. The CDR3 region is CASSWRGGGSTDTQYF. The CDR3 bases are TGTGCCAGCAGTTGGCGGGGAGGGGGTAGCACAGATACGCAGTATTTT.

This clone was seen once. This chain connects TRBV19 to TRBJ1-5; the match to TRBD1 covers 11 bases. The V gene end was trimmed by 5 bases and the J gene end by 2 bases; junction bases not matched to a gene: 11. The CDR3 totals 18 residues. Germline assignment: CDR1 LNHDA and CDR2 SQIVND (reference sequence). The CDR3: CASSSPGTGGYGNQPQHF. CDR3 DNA sequence: TGTGCCAGTAGTTCCCCCGGGACAGGGGGATACGGCAATCAGCCCCAGCATTTT.

This clone occurred a few times. V usage is TRBV7-6 and J usage is TRBJ2-2; 8 bases fit TRBD1. V dropped 5 bases and J dropped 5; count of bases not matched to a gene: 4. This CDR3 is 14 amino acids long. Germline V lookup: CDR1 SGHVS, CDR2 FNYEAQ. CDR3 residues: CASSPGQGTGELFF. As DNA, the CDR3 is TGTGCCAGCAGCCCCGGACAGGGAACCGGGGAGCTGTTTTTT.

This chain joins TRBV5-1 and TRBJ2-1; D perhaps matches TRBD2 (5 bases). The CDR3 runs to 15 residues. Between the trimmed V and J ends, which lost 0 bases and 2 bases, there was a span of 9 bases. Germline assignment: CDR1 SGHRS and CDR2 YFSETQ. CDR3 protein: CASSLVRETYNEQFF. DNA of the CDR3: TGCGCCAGCAGCTTGGTAAGGGAGACCTACAATGAGCAGTTCTTC.

The chain combines TRBV9 with TRBJ2-4; TRBD2 aligns across 11 bases. V lost 2 bases and J lost 8; bases outside the gene matches: 3. The germline gives CDR1 SGDLS, CDR2 YYNGEE. The CDR3 consists of 14 residues. DNA of the CDR3: TGTGCCAGCAGCGTTAGCGGGGGGGAGGACATTCAGTACTTC. Its translation is CASSVSGGEDIQYF.

The V gene is TRBV27, the J gene TRBJ1-1; 7 bases fit TRBD1. After removal of 5 bases from V and 6 bases from J, the junction contained 6 bases not matched to a gene. Germline V lookup: CDR1 MNHEY, CDR2 SMNVEV (reference sequence). There are 13 residues in the CDR3. CDR3 sequence reads: CASSPDRVSEAFF. DNA for the CDR3: TGTGCCAGCAGTCCAGACAGGGTATCTGAAGCTTTCTTT.

The V gene is TRBV30, the J gene TRBJ1-4; D remains unclear. The CDR3 covers 14 residues. Germline values: CDR1 GTSNPN, CDR2 SVGIG (reference sequence). Trimming took 3 bases from V and 0 from J, leaving 8 bases between them. CDR3 coding DNA: TGTGCCTGGAGATACTCTACAACTAATGAAAAACTGTTTTTT. Its translation is CAWRYSTTNEKLFF.

The rearrangement joins TRBV5-8 to TRBJ2-2; D is perhaps TRBD1 (6 bases). Germline V CDR1 and CDR2: SGHTS, YDEGEE. This CDR3 has 15 residues. Deletions cut 3 bases from V and 2 bases from J, with 11 bases between. CDR3: CASSYQDSNTGELFF. In DNA form, the CDR3 reads TGTGCCAGCAGCTATCAGGACAGCAACACCGGGGAGCTGTTTTTT.

The chain couples TRBV6-5 to TRBJ1-3; D is unresolved. Trimming left V 7 bases short and J 0 bases short, with 13 bases between. This CDR3 spans 15 amino acids. Looked up from germline, CDR1 is MNHEY and CDR2 is SVGAGI. Written as DNA, the CDR3 is TGTGCCAGCAACCTGGAACAGAACTCTGGAAACACCATATATTTT. The encoded protein is CASNLEQNSGNTIYF.

The table lists this clone with a few counts. This chain connects TRBV28 to TRBJ1-5; maybe TRBD1 (5 bases). In germline, CDR1 is MDHEN, CDR2 SYDVKM. With 5 bases removed from V and 1 base from J, the gap between germline ends came to 15 bases. The CDR3 loop spans 16 amino acids. The CDR3 region is CASSPFRGASNQPQHF. The CDR3 DNA follows: TGTGCCAGCAGTCCCTTTAGGGGCGCGAGCAATCAGCCCCAGCATTTT.

The chain is built from TRBV19 and TRBJ1-4; D unclear. V gave up 5 bases and J gave up 0 bases, with 13 bases separating them. In germline, CDR1 is LNHDA, CDR2 SQIVND (reference sequence). CDR3 length: 16 residues. The chain's CDR3 is CASSPWEVATNEKLFF. As DNA, the CDR3 is TGTGCCAGTAGTCCCTGGGAGGTGGCAACTAATGAAAAACTGTTTTTT.

This clone came up a few times. The V and J genes are TRBV6-1 and TRBJ2-3, with a weak D call TRBD1 (6 bases). The CDR3 has 13 residues. Trimming took 7 bases from V and 3 from J, leaving 11 bases between them. Germline CDR1 and CDR2: MNHNS and SASEGT. The CDR3: CASKRGMTDTQYF. In nucleotides, the CDR3 is TGTGCCAGCAAAAGGGGGATGACAGATACGCAGTATTTT.

This chain uses TRBV9 with TRBJ2-2; D possibly corresponds to TRBD2 (5 bases). The germline V gene encodes CDR1 SGDLS and CDR2 YYNGEE. V lost 3 bases and J 0 bases, leaving 9 bases between the germline ends. The CDR3 runs 15 residues. The CDR3 is CASSASGSNTGELFF. DNA of the CDR3: TGTGCCAGCAGCGCCAGCGGATCGAACACCGGGGAGCTGTTTTTT.